This TCR beta chain stems from a study of follicular helper T cells after annual influenza vaccination. Across the whole study: Blood was drawn on days 0, 7 and 28 after vaccination. Across the 2013-2014, 2014-2015 and 2015-2016 vaccination seasons, some subjects were resampled.

The method was immunoSEQ multiplex PCR; TCRdb's version includes in-frame clones alone and lacks a portion of them. This table holds 9,900 or so clones, 70% to 85% found once. Community-dwelling subjects without influenza vaccination in the prior 6 months were enrolled. The study's findings and limits: Each annual vaccination recalled recurring oligoclonal ICOS+CD38+ cTfh clonotypes.

Notes on this clone: Its cognate antigen is unknown.

Germline V CDR1 and CDR2: SGHTA, FQGNSA. The trim removed 5 bases at V and 2 bases at J, leaving 7 bases unmatched. The CDR3 loop spans 15 amino acids. This chain links TRBV7-2 with TRBJ2-5; 8 bases line up with TRBD1. This TCR came from an adult who received the influenza vaccine. The specimen was CXCR5- memory CD4+ T cells sorted from blood, collected 6 weeks after influenza vaccination. CDR3 coding DNA: TGTGCCAGCAGCCTGGGGACAGGACATCAAGAGACCCAGTACTTC. Its protein is CASSLGTGHQETQYF.